A single TCR beta chain is shown here with its context. Its specificity is not known. The sample originates from a study of identifying expanded T cells in peripheral blood. Points from the study as a whole: Clone count variance between approximately two-week samples rose with total template count.

Clones were sequenced by immunoSEQ multiplex PCR, and TCRdb holds only the in-frame ones, with some missing. The sample contains tens of thousands of clones, about 80% of which appear only once. The clonotype was recovered from a person between 18 and 70 years old in good health. Sequencing input: blood.

The CDR3 reads CASSFFRHNEKLFF. The CDR3 DNA is TGTGCCAGCAGCTTCTTTCGGCATAATGAAAAACTGTTTTTT. The chain combines TRBV5-6 with TRBJ1-4; D is uncertain. The CDR3 loop spans 14 amino acids. Per germline, CDR1 SGHDT and CDR2 YYEEEE. V was shortened by 2 bases and J by 4 bases, with 9 bases between the two germline ends.